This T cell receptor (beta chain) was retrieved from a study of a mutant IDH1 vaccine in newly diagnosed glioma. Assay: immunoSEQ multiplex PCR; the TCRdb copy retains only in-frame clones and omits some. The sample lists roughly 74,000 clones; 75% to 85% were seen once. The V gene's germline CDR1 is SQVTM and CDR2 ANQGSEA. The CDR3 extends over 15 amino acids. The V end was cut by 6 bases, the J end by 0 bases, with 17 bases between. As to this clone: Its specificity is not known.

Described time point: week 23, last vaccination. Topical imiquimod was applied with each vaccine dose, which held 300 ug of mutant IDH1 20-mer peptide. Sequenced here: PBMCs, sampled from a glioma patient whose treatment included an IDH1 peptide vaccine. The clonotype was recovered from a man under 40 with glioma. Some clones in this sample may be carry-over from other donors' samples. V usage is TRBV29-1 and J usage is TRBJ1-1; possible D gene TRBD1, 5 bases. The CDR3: CSVNPDRRMNTEAFF. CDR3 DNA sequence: TGCAGCGTGAACCCCGACAGACGTATGAACACTGAAGCTTTCTTT.